This T cell receptor beta chain was documented in a study of CD8 T cells in Susac syndrome. Through negative isolation, CD4+ and CD8+ T cells were obtained, while TEMRA cells were enriched using FACS. Reverse transcription of roughly 0.45 to 1 ug RNA was carried out with random hexamers. Amplification of the TCR beta CDR3 was carried out by immunoSEQ multiplex PCR, which spanned a total of 54 Vbeta and 13 Jbeta segments. A single record per CDR3 protein comes from TCRdb applying MiXCR to the immunoSEQ multiplex PCR reads. The sample holds approximately 120,000 distinct CDR3 sequences, 92% seen once. Germline V gene data show CDR1 as MNHEY and CDR2 as SVGAGI. The CDR3 runs 13 residues. Trimming removed 1 base at V and 5 bases at J, with 6 bases between.

The rearrangement links TRBV6-5 to TRBJ2-1; no clear D. The material sequenced was CD4+ T cells from PBMCs. This clonotype was sampled from a human donor in good health. CDR3 in amino acids: CASSYYWNNEQFF. The CDR3 DNA is TGTGCCAGCAGTTACTACTGGAACAATGAGCAGTTCTTC.